The sequence of this TCR beta chain was determined in a study of control samples from healthy donors and cancer patients (dated by TCRdb to 2018 to 2020). As regards this clone: Its specific antigen is unknown. Qualities for individual bases were not recorded, and no much larger clone is one base off.

The germline V gene (reference sequence) gives CDR1 as WNHNN and CDR2 as SYGVQD. From the cysteine up to the phenylalanine, the CDR3 has a length of 13 residues. Only CDR3 DNA is held: 39 bases, read in frame from base 1. V is clipped by 2 bases and J by 1 base, and the sequence between their germline boundaries is 5 bases long. The library was produced with the immunoSEQ multiplex PCR assay. TCRdb re-hosts the immuneACCESS table, in-frame sequences only. Its copies lack some clones; in the studies checked, an unresolved V gene accounts for under half of them, and the cause for the rest is not known. A total of about 67,000 clones appear in this sample, about 89% of them only once. The ten biggest clones cover about 2.1% of the sample.

This receptor chain uses TRBV10-1 and TRBJ1-1; the D gene is unclear. The receptor was isolated from a woman aged 45-60 years with head and neck cancer. Sequencing used PBMCs. The CDR3 sequence is CASSEGRNTEAFF. The sequenced DNA: TGCGCCAGCAGTGAGGGAAGGAACACTGAAGCTTTCTTT.